This T cell receptor beta chain was observed in a study of cytomegalovirus exposure and HLA in healthy donors (dated 2017 in TCRdb). For the wider study: According to a later analysis, one platform produced both the roughly 130 validation repertoires and the 666 repertoires of the first cohort. The aim of the study was to test whether cataloging public T cell receptors could identify signatures of past pathogen exposure. In addition to the first cohort of approximately 670 subjects, a separate validation cohort of 130 or so different subjects was used. To predict cytomegalovirus infection status, the study combined high-throughput TCR immunosequencing, statistical association of individual TCRs with disease status, and machine learning. Broad study findings and their caveats: The authors suggested that the approach could potentially be generalized to other disease states and immunological phenotypes. Of the cluster scores, about 94% were above 0 in a later analysis, which found that TCRs clustered in the first cohort also tended to co-occur in the approximately 120 validation repertoires. A total of roughly 160 TCR beta chains were listed by the study as associated with cytomegalovirus. In both the original and validation cohorts, the classifier was reported to diagnose cytomegalovirus status with high specificity and sensitivity. While some public TCRs were present in many individuals, most TCR sequences turned up only very rarely across donors. A few of the identified cytomegalovirus-associated TCR beta chains were confirmed in vitro to be specific for cytomegalovirus antigens. All 120 or so repertoires were used to score co-occurrence in the validation cohort in a later analysis, because that analysis had no HLA typing for the cohort.

Donors formed part of the validation cohort, which comprised 120 subjects and was distinct from the first cohort of under 850 subjects. The method was the immunoSEQ multiplex PCR assay. The original pipeline was this. A statistical classification framework was built for diagnosing cytomegalovirus status from the catalog of TCR beta chain sequences. TCRdb limited this immuneACCESS table to in-frame rearrangements with V and J called. A share of clones is missing; checked studies link under half to unresolved V genes, and the rest is unexplained. The V and J calls and clone size come from that table; D and trimming were worked out from the DNA. This sample lists some 110,000 clones; around nine tenths were detected once. The ten most abundant clones make up about 4.2% of the sample. CDR1 and CDR2 were assigned from the germline V gene as SGHRS and YFSETQ. Here V drops 4 bases and J drops 7 bases, and the junction holds 7 bases not matched to any gene. The CDR3 has 16 amino acids, counting the end cysteine and phenylalanine. Only the CDR3 portion is preserved as DNA: 48 bases, with reading frame beginning at the first base.

As for this clone: Its antigen is currently not known. No qualities accompany the bases; no much larger clone lies one base away.

This TCR was sampled from a man younger than 30 in good health and CMV-seropositive. The chain was built from TRBV5-1 and TRBJ2-1; TRBD2 matches 14 bases in the middle. Sequencing was done on a sample of PBMCs. CDR3 loop: CASSPVGLAGANEQFF. In nucleotide form, the sequence is TGCGCCAGCAGCCCGGTGGGACTAGCGGGGGCTAATGAGCAGTTCTTC.